A single sample is the source of the 2 T cell receptor beta chains below, sequenced in a study of T cells after yellow fever vaccination. TCRdb called the 5' RACE reads again in MiXCR, with one record for every CDR3 protein. The sample holds about 16,000 distinct CDR3 sequences, just over 4% seen once. The starting material was PBMCs, either bulk or a sorted T-cell subset (CD4+, CD8+, memory, or dextramer-sorted; not recorded which), obtained 15 days after the yellow fever booster vaccination. These receptor sequences come from a man under 40 who received the YFV17D yellow fever vaccine.

By sample share, this clonotype is medium-sized (0.01 to 0.1%). The chain carries TRBV29-1 and TRBJ1-1; D remains unclear. Trimming shortened V by 5 bases and J by 0 bases, and 4 bases separated the two germline ends. The germline gives CDR1 SQVTM, CDR2 ANQGSEA. The CDR3 totals 11 residues. The chain's CDR3 is CSVQMNTEAFF. Here the CDR3 DNA reads TGCAGCGTTCAGATGAACACTGAAGCTTTCTTT.

This clonotype was recorded many times. The rearrangement joins TRBV29-1 to TRBJ1-2; unclear D gene. Germline CDR1 reads SQVTM; CDR2 reads ANQGSEA. The V and J ends lost 6 bases and 4 bases respectively, with 12 bases between them. The CDR3 sequence is 12 residues long. The CDR3 bases are TGCAGCGTACCTCGGGAGATCTATGGCTACACCTTC. Protein sequence: CSVPREIYGYTF. The variable domain in full, with the rest retrieved from reference TRBV29-1 and TRBJ1-2, is SAVISQKPSRDICQRGTSLTIQCQVDSQVTMMFWYRQQPGQSLTLIATANQGSEATYESGFVIDKFPISRPNLTFSTLTVSNMSPEDSSIYLCSVPREIYGYTFGSGTRLTVV.